Ten or more counts support the clone carrying this TCR beta chain. Its antigen is not known. iRepertoire HTBI primers and Arm-PCR of CDR3 regions built TCR beta libraries. One entry per CDR3 protein, called by TCRdb with MiXCR from the multiplex PCR reads. This table holds some 560,000 distinct CDR3 sequences, 16% found once. Time point meaning: newly diagnosed GD, antithyroid drugs for less than 3 months. After RNA was extracted from PBMCs, the TCR library was made from it. Patients were enrolled at an endocrinology department in Xi'an, China. The data belong to a study of regulatory T cells in long-lasting Graves disease. Study-level points and caveats: No thyroid tissue was studied; the work used peripheral blood only. More public clonotypes were shared by persistent patients (approximately 3,000) than by new patients (about 1,000).

These data also featured in a second study, about T cells in Graves' hyperthyroidism and ophthalmopathy. That paper notes: Most thyroid clonotypes expanded above 0.001 appeared in blood too.

The sequence was collected from a woman aged 35-60 years with Graves disease. Source: peripheral blood mononuclear cells (PBMCs), taken at new diagnosis, from a patient treated with antithyroid drugs.

The CDR3 sequence is CASRQSMNTEAFF. The DNA of the CDR3 is TGTGCCAGCAGACAAAGCATGAACACTGAAGCTTTCTTT. V is TRBV7-3 and J is TRBJ1-1, with D uncertain. V was clipped by 6 bases and J by 0 bases, with 8 bases between them. CDR1 and CDR2 (germline): SGHTA, FQGTGA. The CDR3 covers 13 residues.